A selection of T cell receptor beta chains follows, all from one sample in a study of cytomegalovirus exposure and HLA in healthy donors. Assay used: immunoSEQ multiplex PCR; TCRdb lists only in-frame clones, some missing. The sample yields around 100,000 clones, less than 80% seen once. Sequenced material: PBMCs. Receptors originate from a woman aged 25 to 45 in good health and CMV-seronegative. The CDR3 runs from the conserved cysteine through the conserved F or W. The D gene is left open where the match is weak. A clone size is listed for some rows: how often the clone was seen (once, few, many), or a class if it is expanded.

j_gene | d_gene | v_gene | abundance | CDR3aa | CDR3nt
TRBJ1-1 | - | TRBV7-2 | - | CASSTEIMNTEAFF | TGTGCCAGCAGCACAGAGATTATGAACACTGAAGCTTTCTTT
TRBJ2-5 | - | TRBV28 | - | CASSYTPDAGETQYF | TGTGCCAGCAGTTATACCCCAGATGCGGGGGAGACCCAGTACTTC
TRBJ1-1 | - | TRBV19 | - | CASSIPVNTEAFF | TGTGCCAGTAGTATTCCAGTTAACACTGAAGCTTTCTTT
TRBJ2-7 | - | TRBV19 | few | CASSIARGEQYF | TGTGCCAGTAGTATAGCCAGGGGCGAGCAGTACTTC
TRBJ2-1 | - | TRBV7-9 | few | CASTHGDNEQFF | TGTGCCAGCACCCATGGAGACAATGAGCAGTTCTTC
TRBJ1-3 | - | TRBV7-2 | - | CASSQRSGGSGNTIYF | TGTGCCAGCAGCCAACGCTCCGGGGGCTCTGGAAACACCATATATTTT
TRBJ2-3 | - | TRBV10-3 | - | CAISDILSDTQYF | TGTGCCATCAGTGATATTTTATCAGATACGCAGTATTTT
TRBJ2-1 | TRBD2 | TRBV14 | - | CASSQDVGTSGRGEQFF | TGTGCCAGCAGCCAAGATGTCGGGACTAGCGGGAGAGGGGAGCAGTTCTTC
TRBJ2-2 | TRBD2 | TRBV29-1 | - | CSGGGTTNTGELFF | TGCAGCGGGGGGGGGACCACGAACACCGGGGAGCTGTTTTTT
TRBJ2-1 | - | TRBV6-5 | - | CASSYGLANYNEQFF | TGTGCCAGCAGTTACGGCCTAGCGAACTACAATGAGCAGTTCTTC
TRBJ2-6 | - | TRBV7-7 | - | CASSLAPGSGANVLTF | TGTGCTAGCAGCTTAGCGCCGGGCTCTGGGGCCAACGTCCTGACTTTC
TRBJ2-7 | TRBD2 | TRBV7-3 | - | CASSSINPRPQREVREQYF | TGTGCCAGCAGCTCGATTAATCCCCGTCCCCAGCGGGAGGTGAGAGAGCAGTACTTC
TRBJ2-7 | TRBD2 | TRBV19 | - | CASSMRLKGQSGVSYEQYF | TGTGCCAGTAGTATGAGATTGAAGGGGCAGAGCGGGGTGAGCTACGAGCAGTACTTC
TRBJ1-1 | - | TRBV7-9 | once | CASSLDSMNTEAFF | TGTGCCAGCAGCTTAGACAGTATGAACACTGAAGCTTTCTTT
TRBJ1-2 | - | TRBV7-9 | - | CASSGGVFDYGYTF | TGTGCCAGCAGCGGGGGGGTGTTTGACTATGGCTACACCTTC
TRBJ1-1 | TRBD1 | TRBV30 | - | CAWGRGAPMNTEAFF | TGTGCCTGGGGCAGGGGGGCCCCTATGAACACTGAAGCTTTCTTT
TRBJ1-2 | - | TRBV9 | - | CASSVARQHYGYTF | TGTGCCAGCAGCGTAGCTCGACAGCACTATGGCTACACCTTC
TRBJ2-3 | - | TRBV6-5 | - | CASSSVPGNTQYF | TGTGCCAGCAGCTCGGTCCCGGGAAATACGCAGTATTTT
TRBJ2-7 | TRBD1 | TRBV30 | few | CAWTGGGEQYF | TGTGCCTGGACAGGGGGCGGCGAGCAGTACTTC
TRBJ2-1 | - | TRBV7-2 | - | CASSLGHSGSYNEQFF | TGTGCCAGCAGCTTAGGTCATAGCGGCTCCTACAATGAGCAGTTCTTC
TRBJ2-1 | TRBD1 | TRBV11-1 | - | CASSSGQANEQFF | TGTGCCAGCAGCTCGGGACAGGCCAATGAGCAGTTCTTC
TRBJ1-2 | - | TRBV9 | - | CASSVGAGDVSGYTF | TGTGCCAGCAGCGTAGGGGCAGGGGACGTTTCTGGCTACACCTTC
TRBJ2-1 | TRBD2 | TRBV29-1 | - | CSVEGAGAGGLLYNEQFF | TGCAGCGTTGAAGGTGCGGGGGCGGGAGGACTGTTATACAATGAGCAGTTCTTC
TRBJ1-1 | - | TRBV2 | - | CASISASAPEAFF | TGTGCCAGCATATCGGCCAGCGCCCCTGAAGCTTTCTTT
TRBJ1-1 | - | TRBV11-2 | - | CASSLMSGSDGPEAFF | TGTGCCAGCAGCTTAATGAGCGGTTCAGATGGACCTGAAGCTTTCTTT
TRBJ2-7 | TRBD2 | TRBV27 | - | CASSSPASGTTYEQYF | TGTGCCAGCAGTTCCCCTGCTAGCGGGACCACCTACGAGCAGTACTTC
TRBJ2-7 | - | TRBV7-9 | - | CASRTQENYEQYF | TGTGCCAGCAGAACCCAGGAAAACTACGAGCAGTACTTC
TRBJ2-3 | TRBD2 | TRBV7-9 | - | CASSPRTSGVSDTQYF | TGTGCCAGCAGCCCGCGGACTAGCGGGGTGTCAGATACGCAGTATTTT
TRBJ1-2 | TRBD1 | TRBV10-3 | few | CAISEVETGGLGYTF | TGTGCCATCAGTGAAGTGGAAACAGGGGGCCTAGGCTACACCTTC
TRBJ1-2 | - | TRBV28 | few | CASSIPYLGGYGYTF | TGTGCCAGCAGTATACCCTATCTCGGGGGCTATGGCTACACCTTC
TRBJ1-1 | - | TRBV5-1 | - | CASSLAGMNTEAFF | TGCGCCAGCAGCTTGGCCGGGATGAACACTGAAGCTTTCTTT
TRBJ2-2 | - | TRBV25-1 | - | CASSTGTFWKANTGELFF | TGTGCCAGCAGCACCGGGACATTCTGGAAGGCGAACACCGGGGAGCTGTTTTTT
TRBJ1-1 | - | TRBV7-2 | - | CASSWAGNEAFF | TGTGCCAGCAGCTGGGCCGGGAATGAAGCTTTCTTT
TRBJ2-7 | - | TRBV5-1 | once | CASSLAGAEQYF | TGCGCCAGCAGCCTGGCAGGGGCCGAGCAGTACTTC
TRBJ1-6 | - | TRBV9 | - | CASTPGGRGSPLHF | TGTGCCAGCACTCCCGGGGGTCGAGGTTCACCCCTCCACTTT
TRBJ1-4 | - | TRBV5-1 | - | CASSLQSNEKLFF | TGCGCCAGCAGCTTACAGAGTAATGAAAAACTGTTTTTT
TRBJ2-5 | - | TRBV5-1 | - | CASSASGGSETQYF | TGCGCCAGCAGCGCGTCAGGGGGGTCAGAGACCCAGTACTTC
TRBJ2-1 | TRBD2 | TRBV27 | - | CASSSGREGGNEQFF | TGTGCCAGCAGTTCAGGGAGGGAGGGTGGCAATGAGCAGTTCTTC
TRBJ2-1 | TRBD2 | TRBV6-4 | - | CASSESSGVNEQFF | TGTGCCAGCAGTGAGTCTAGCGGGGTCAATGAGCAGTTCTTC
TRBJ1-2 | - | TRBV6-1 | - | CASSFGGYGYTF | TGTGCCAGCAGCTTCGGGGGATATGGCTACACCTTC
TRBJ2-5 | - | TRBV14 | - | CASSHSGTQYF | TGTGCCAGCAGCCATTCGGGGACCCAGTACTTC
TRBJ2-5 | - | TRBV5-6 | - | CASSSGGEQWGETQYF | TGTGCCAGCAGCTCGGGCGGGGAGCAGTGGGGGGAGACCCAGTACTTC
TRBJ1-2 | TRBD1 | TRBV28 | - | CASSLGQENYGYTF | TGTGCCAGCAGTTTGGGACAGGAAAACTATGGCTACACCTTC
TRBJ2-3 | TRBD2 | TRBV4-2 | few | CASSPLGRTRLSDTQYF | TGTGCCAGCAGCCCCCTCGGTAGGACTAGACTTTCCGATACGCAGTATTTT
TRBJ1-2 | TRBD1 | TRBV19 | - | CASSDYLGGANYGYTF | TGTGCCAGTAGTGACTATTTAGGGGGCGCGAACTATGGCTACACCTTC
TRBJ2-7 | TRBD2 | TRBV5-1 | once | CASSRGLAGVYEQYF | TGCGCCAGCAGCCGTGGACTAGCGGGAGTCTACGAGCAGTACTTC